This T cell receptor (beta chain) was retrieved from a study of T cells in Graves' hyperthyroidism and ophthalmopathy. Notes on the study in general: A model using 13 V-J features told ophthalmopathy apart from stable hyperthyroidism. Model predictions of ophthalmopathy came a median approximately 6.2 months before onset. Blood also carried most thyroid clonotypes expanded above 0.001.

Amplified TCR beta CDR3 regions came from RNA transcripts. The study used the HTBI primer set for a first-round RT-PCR of the TCR CDR3. TCRdb analysed the multiplex PCR reads with MiXCR anew, one entry per CDR3 protein. Among around 600,000 distinct CDR3 sequences listed, about 45% were seen once. The CDR3 consists of 13 residues. Germline V lookup: CDR1 SGHRS, CDR2 YFSETQ. V gave up 4 bases and J gave up 5 bases, with 12 bases separating them. This clonotype was picked up a small number of times. As yet, its antigen is unknown. The sequenced sample consisted of peripheral blood or thyroid tissue (not recorded which). This receptor was obtained from an adult man with Graves' disease, either hyperthyroidism or ophthalmopathy (not recorded which). The chain uses TRBV5-1 and TRBJ1-1; D uncertain. The CDR3 DNA follows: TGCGCCAGCAGCCCCGATCACTGGACTGAAGCTTTCTTT. This translates into CASSPDHWTEAFF.